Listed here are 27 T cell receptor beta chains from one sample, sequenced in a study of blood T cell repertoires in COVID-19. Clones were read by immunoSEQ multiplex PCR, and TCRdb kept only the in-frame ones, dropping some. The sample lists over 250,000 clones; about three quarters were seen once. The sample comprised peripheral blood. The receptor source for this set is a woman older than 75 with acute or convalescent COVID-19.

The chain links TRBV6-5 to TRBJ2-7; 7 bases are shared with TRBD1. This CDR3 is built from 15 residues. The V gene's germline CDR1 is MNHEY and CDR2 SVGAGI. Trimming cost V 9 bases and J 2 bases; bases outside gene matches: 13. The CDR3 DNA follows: TGTGCCAGTCCAAGGGACAGCCGGACTCCCTACGAGCAGTACTTC. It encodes CASPRDSRTPYEQYF.

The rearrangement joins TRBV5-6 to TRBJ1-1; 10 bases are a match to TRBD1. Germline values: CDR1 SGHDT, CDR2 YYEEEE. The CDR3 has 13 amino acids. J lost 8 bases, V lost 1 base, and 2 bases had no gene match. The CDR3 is CASSLRQGAEAFF. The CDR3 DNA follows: TGTGCCAGCAGCTTGAGACAGGGGGCGGAAGCTTTCTTT.

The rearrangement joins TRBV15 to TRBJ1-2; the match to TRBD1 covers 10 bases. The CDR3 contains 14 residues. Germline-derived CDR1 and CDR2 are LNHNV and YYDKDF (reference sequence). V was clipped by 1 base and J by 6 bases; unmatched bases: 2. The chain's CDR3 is CATSRGDRGDGYTF. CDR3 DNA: TGTGCCACCAGCAGAGGGGACAGGGGTGATGGCTACACCTTC.

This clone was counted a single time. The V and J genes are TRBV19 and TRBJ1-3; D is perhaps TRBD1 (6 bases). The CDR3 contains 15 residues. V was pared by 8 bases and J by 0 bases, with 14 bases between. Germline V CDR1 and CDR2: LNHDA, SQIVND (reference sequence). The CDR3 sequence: CASSFRDTSGNTIYF. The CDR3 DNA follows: TGTGCCAGTTCCTTCCGGGACACCTCTGGAAACACCATATATTTT.

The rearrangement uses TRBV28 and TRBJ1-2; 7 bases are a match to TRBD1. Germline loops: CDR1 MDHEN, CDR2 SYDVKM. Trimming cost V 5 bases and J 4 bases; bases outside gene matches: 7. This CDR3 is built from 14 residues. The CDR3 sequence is CASSPTGFVYGYTF. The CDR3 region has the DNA TGTGCCAGCAGTCCGACAGGGTTCGTCTATGGCTACACCTTC.

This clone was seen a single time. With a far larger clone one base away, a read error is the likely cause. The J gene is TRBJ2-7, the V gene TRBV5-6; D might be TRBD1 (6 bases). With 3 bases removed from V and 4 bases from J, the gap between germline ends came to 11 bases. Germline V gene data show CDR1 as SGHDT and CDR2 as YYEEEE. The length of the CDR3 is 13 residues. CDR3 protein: CASSSTGKYEQYF. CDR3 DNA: TGTGCCAGCAGCTCCACAGGGAAATACGAGCAGTACTTC.

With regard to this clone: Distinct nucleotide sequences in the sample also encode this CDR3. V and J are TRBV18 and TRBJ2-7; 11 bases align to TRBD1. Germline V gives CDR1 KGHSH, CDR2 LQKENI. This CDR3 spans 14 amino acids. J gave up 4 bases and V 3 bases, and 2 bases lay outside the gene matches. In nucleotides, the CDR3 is TGTGCCAGCTCACCCGGGACAGGGGGTTACGAGCAGTACTTC. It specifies CASSPGTGGYEQYF. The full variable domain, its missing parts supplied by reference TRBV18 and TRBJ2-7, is NAGVMQNPRHLVRRRGQEARLRCSPMKGHSHVYWYRQLPEEGLKFMVYLQKENIIDESGMPKERFSAEFPKEGPSILRIQQVVRGDSAAYFCASSPGTGGYEQYFGPGTRLTVT.

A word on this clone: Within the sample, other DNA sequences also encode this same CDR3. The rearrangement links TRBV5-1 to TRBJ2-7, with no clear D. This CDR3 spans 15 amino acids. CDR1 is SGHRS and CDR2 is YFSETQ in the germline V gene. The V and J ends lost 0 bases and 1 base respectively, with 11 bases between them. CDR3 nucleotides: TGCGCCAGCAGCTTGGGAGGCACTGTGTCCTACGAGCAGTACTTC. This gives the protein CASSLGGTVSYEQYF.

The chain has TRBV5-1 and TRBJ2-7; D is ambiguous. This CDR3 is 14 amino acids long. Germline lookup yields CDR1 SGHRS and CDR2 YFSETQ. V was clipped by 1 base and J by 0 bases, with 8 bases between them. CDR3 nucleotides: TGCGCCAGCAGCTTGTATGACTTCTCCTACGAGCAGTACTTC. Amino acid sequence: CASSLYDFSYEQYF.

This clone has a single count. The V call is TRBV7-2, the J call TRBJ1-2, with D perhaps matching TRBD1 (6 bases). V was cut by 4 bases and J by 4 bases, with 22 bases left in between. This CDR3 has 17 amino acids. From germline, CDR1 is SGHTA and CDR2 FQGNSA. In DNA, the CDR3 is TGTGCCAGCAGCTCTAGTCGGCGGGGGGCGGTCACCTATGGCTACACCTTC. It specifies CASSSSRRGAVTYGYTF. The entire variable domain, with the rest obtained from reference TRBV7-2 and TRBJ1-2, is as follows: GAGVSQSPSNKVTEKGKDVELRCDPISGHTALYWYRQSLGQGLEFLIYFQGNSAPDKSGLPSDRFSAERTGGSVSTLTIQRTQQEDSAVYLCASSSSRRGAVTYGYTFGSGTRLTVV.

CDR3 amino acids: CASSLRGMAMNTEAFF. The CDR3 coding sequence is TGTGCCAGCAGCTTGAGAGGGATGGCGATGAACACTGAAGCTTTCTTT. V and J are TRBV7-2 and TRBJ1-1; D gene ambiguous. V was clipped by 3 bases and J by 0 bases, with 14 bases between them. CDR3 length equals 16 residues. CDR1 is SGHTA and CDR2 is FQGNSA in the germline V gene.

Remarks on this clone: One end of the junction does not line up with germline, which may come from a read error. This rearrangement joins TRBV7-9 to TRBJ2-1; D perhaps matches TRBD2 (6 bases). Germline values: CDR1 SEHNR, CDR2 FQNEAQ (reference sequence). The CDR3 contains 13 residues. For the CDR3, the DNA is TGTGCCAGCAGTCAAGCCCGGGACTCCTATATCGTCTTC. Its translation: CASSQARDSYIVF.

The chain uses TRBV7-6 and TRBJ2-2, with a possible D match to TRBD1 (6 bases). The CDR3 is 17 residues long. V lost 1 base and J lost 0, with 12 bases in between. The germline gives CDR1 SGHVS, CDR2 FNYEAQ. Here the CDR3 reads CASSLVPGAPNTGELFF. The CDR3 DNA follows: TGTGCCAGCAGCTTAGTTCCAGGGGCCCCGAACACCGGGGAGCTGTTTTTT.

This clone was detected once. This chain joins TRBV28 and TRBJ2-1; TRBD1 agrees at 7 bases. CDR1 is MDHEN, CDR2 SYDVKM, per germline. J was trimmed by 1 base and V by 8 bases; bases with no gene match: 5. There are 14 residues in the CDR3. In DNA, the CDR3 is TGTGCCAGCCGTCCAGGGGGATCCTACAATGAGCAGTTCTTC. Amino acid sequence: CASRPGGSYNEQFF. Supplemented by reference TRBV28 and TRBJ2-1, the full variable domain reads DVKVTQSSRYLVKRTGEKVFLECVQDMDHENMFWYRQDPGLGLRLIYFSYDVKMKEKGDIPEGYSVSREKKERFSLILESASTNQTSMYLCASRPGGSYNEQFFGPGTRLTVL.

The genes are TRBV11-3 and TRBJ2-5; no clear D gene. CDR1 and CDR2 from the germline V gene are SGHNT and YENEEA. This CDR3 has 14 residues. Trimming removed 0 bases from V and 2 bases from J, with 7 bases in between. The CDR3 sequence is CASSLDYSQETQYF. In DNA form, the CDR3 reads TGTGCCAGCAGCTTAGATTACAGTCAAGAGACCCAGTACTTC.

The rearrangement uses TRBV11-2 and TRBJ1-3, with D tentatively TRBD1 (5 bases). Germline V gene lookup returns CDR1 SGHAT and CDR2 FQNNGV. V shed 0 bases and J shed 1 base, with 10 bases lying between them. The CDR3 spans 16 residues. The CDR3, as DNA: TGTGCCAGCAGCTTAGATCCTCAGGGATCTGGAAACACCATATATTTT. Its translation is CASSLDPQGSGNTIYF.

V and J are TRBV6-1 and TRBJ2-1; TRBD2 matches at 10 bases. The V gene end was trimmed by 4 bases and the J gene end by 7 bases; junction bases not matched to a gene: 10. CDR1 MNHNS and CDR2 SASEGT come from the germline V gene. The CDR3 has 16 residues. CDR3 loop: CASSGFLAGEINEQFF. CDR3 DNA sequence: TGTGCCAGCAGTGGTTTTCTAGCGGGAGAAATAAATGAGCAGTTCTTC.

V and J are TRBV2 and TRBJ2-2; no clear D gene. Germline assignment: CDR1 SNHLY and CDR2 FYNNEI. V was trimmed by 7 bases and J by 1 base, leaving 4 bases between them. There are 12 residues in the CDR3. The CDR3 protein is CASKRNTGELFF. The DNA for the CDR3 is TGTGCCAGCAAGCGGAACACCGGGGAGCTGTTTTTT.

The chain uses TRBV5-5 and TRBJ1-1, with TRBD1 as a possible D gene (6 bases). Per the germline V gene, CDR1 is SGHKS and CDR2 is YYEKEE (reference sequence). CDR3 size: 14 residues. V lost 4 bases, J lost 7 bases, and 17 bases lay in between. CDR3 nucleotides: TGTGCCAGCAGCATGACAGGTACGGGTGGTGAAGCTTTCTTT. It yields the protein CASSMTGTGGEAFF. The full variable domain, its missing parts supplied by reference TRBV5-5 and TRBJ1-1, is DAGVTQSPTHLIKTRGQQVTLRCSPISGHKSVSWYQQVLGQGPQFIFQYYEKEERGRGNFPDRFSARQFPNYSSELNVNALLLGDSALYLCASSMTGTGGEAFFGQGTRLTVV.

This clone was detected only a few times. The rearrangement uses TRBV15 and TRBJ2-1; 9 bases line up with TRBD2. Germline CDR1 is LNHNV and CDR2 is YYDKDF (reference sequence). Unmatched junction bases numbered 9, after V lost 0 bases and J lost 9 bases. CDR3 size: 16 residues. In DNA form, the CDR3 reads TGTGCCACCAGCAGAGATCTCGTCGCTAGCGGGACTGAGCAGTTCTTC. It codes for CATSRDLVASGTEQFF.

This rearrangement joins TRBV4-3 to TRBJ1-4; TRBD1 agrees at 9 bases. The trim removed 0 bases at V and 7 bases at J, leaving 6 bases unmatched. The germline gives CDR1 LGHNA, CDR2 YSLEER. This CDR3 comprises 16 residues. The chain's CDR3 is CASSQDQGTGSEKLFF. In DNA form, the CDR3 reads TGCGCCAGCAGCCAAGATCAGGGGACAGGGAGTGAAAAACTGTTTTTT.

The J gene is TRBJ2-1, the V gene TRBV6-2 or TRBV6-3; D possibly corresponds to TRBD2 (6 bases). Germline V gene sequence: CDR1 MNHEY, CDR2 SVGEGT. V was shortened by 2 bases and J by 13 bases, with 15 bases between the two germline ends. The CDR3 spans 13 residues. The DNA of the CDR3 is TGTGCCAGCAGTTACCCGATCCGGGACTTACAGTTCTTC. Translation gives CASSYPIRDLQFF.

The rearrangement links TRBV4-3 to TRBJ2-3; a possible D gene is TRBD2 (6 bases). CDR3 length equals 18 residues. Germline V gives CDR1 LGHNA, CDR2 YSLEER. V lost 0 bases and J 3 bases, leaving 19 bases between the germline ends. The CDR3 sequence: CASSQEVRGGPLTDTQYF. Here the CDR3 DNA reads TGCGCCAGCAGCCAAGAAGTCCGGGGAGGTCCTTTGACAGATACGCAGTATTTT.

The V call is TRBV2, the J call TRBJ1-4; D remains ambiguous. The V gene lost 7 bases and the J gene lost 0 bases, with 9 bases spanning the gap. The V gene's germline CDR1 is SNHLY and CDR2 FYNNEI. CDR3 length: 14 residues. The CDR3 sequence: CASKQAATNEKLFF. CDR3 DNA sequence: TGTGCCAGCAAGCAGGCAGCAACTAATGAAAAACTGTTTTTT. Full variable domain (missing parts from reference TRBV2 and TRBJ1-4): EPEVTQTPSHQVTQMGQEVILRCVPISNHLYFYWYRQILGQKVEFLVSFYNNEISEKSEIFDDQFSVERPDGSNFTLKIRSTKLEDSAMYFCASKQAATNEKLFFGSGTQLSVL.

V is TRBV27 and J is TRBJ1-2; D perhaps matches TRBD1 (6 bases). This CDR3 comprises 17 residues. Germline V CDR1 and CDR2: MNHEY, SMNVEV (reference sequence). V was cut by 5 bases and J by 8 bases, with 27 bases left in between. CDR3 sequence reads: CASSPRPLDRMGEGYTF. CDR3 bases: TGTGCCAGCAGTCCTAGGCCCCTTGACAGGATGGGGGAAGGCTACACCTTC.

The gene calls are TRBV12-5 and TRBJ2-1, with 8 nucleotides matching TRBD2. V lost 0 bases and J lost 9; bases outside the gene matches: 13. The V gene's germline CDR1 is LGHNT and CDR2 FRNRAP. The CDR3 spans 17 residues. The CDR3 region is CASGLVTGAGVRSEQFF. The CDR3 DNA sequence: TGTGCTAGTGGTTTGGTAACCGGAGCGGGAGTCCGGAGTGAGCAGTTCTTC.

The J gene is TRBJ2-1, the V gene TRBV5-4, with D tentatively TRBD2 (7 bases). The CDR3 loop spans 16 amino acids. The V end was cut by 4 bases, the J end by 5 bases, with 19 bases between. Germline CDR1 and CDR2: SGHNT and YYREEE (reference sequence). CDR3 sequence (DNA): TGTGCCAGCAGCCCTCCGGCGGGGGCCCCCCACAATGAGCAGTTCTTC. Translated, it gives CASSPPAGAPHNEQFF. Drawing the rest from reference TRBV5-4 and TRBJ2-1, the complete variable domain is ETGVTQSPTHLIKTRGQQVTLRCSSQSGHNTVSWYQQALGQGPQFIFQYYREEENGRGNFPPRFSGLQFPNYSSELNVNALELDDSALYLCASSPPAGAPHNEQFFGPGTRLTVL.